The 4 T cell receptor beta chains in this list originate from one sample, sequenced in a study of blood T cell repertoires in COVID-19. Measured with immunoSEQ multiplex PCR; TCRdb has only the in-frame clones, and not every one. The top ten clones hold around 13% of a sample with approximately 400,000 clones, 88% of them seen once. The sequencing sample was made of peripheral blood. All receptors come from a woman between 50 and 59 years old with COVID-19, enrolled during active disease.

The chain links TRBV30 to TRBJ1-1, with TRBD1 matching over 7 bases. Germline loops: CDR1 GTSNPN, CDR2 SVGIG (reference sequence). The junction had 9 bases not matched to a gene; V was cut back by 1 base and J by 7 bases. The CDR3 loop spans 14 amino acids. The CDR3 region is CAWSGYRGVGEAFF. CDR3 in DNA: TGTGCCTGGAGTGGGTACAGGGGAGTAGGTGAAGCTTTCTTT.

The genes are TRBV5-1 and TRBJ1-3; maybe TRBD1 (6 bases). CDR1 and CDR2 from the germline V gene are SGHRS and YFSETQ. The CDR3 consists of 16 residues. V lost 0 bases to trimming and J lost 4 bases, with 14 bases between them. CDR3 region: CASSLEPQGQGNTIYF. The CDR3 DNA sequence: TGCGCCAGCAGCTTGGAACCACAGGGTCAAGGAAACACCATATATTTT.

The chain couples TRBV5-1 to TRBJ2-2, with 9 bases lining up with TRBD2. The CDR3 covers 17 residues. Germline CDR1 and CDR2: SGHRS and YFSETQ. The V and J ends lost 1 base and 5 bases, in that order; junction bases with no gene match: 9. CDR3 nucleotides: TGCGCCAGCAGCTTGACTAGCGGGCCAGAGGGAACCGGGGAGCTGTTTTTT. Amino acid sequence: CASSLTSGPEGTGELFF.

The chain is built from TRBV3-1 (or the pseudogene TRBV3-2) and TRBJ1-2, with 8 bases aligning to TRBD1. The V and J ends lost 1 base and 2 bases, in that order; junction bases with no gene match: 6. The CDR3 covers 16 residues. CDR1 and CDR2 (germline): LGHDT, YNNKEL (reference sequence). The CDR3 DNA follows: TGTGCCAGCAGCCAAGGGGCAGGGGGCGAGAACTATGGCTACACCTTC. Residues: CASSQGAGGENYGYTF.